This T cell receptor beta chain originates from a study of cytomegalovirus exposure and HLA in healthy donors. Study-wide results and caveats: In a later analysis, V- and J-gene trimming of beta chains associated with a DCLRE1C missense variant, replicated independently.

The PCR had 60 Vbeta and 13 Jbeta primers. Sequencing used immunoSEQ multiplex PCR; TCRdb keeps in-frame clones, though not all of them. The sample shows 90,000 to 120,000 clones, 73% of them seen only once. The germline V gene has CDR1 MNHNS and CDR2 SASEGT. The V segment lost 2 bases and the J segment 6 bases; nucleotides outside the gene matches: 2. The CDR3 length is 15 residues. In this sample, this clone turned up a few times. Its specificity is unknown. Specimen: PBMCs. The rearrangement uses TRBV6-1 and TRBJ1-6, with TRBD1 matching over 9 bases. The TCR sequence derives from a young man in good health and CMV-seronegative. This CDR3 reads CASSEWDRANSPLHF. The CDR3 nucleotides read TGTGCCAGCAGTGAATGGGACAGGGCTAATTCACCCCTCCACTTT.